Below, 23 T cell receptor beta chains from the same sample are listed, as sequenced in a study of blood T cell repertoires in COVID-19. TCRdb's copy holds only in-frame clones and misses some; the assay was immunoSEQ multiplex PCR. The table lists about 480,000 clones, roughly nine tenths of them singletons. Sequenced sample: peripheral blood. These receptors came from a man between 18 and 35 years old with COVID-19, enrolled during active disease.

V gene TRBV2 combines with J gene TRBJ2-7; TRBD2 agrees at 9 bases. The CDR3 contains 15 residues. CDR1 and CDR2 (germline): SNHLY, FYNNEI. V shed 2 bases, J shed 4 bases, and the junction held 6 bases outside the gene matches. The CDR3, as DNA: TGTGCCAGCAGTGAACTAGGCGGGGGGGCTTACGAGCAGTACTTC. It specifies CASSELGGGAYEQYF.

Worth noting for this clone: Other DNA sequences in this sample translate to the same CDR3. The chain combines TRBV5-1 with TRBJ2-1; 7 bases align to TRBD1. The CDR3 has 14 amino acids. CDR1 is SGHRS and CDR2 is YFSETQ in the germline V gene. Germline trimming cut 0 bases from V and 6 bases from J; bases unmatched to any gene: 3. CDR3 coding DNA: TGCGCCAGCAGCTTGGGGACAGGCGGCAATGAGCAGTTCTTC. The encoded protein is CASSLGTGGNEQFF.

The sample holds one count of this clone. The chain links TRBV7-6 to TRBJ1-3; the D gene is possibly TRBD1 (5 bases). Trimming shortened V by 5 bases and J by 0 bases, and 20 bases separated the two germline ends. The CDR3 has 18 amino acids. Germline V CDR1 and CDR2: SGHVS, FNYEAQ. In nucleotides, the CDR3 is TGTGCCAGCAGCCGCGGGACCGTTCTATCCTTCTCTGGAAACACCATATATTTT. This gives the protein CASSRGTVLSFSGNTIYF.

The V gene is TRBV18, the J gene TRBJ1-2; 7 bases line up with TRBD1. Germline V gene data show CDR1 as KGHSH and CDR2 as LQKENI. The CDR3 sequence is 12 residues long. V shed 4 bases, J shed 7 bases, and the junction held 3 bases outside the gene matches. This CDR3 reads CASSQGALGYTF. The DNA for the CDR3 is TGTGCCAGCTCACAGGGGGCGCTTGGCTACACCTTC.

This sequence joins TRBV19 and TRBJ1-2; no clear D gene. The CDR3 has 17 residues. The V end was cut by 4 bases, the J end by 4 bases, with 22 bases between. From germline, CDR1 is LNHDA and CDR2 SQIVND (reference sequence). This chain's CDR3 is CASSTLLESGPFYGYTF. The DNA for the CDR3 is TGTGCCAGTAGTACCTTACTAGAGAGTGGCCCTTTCTATGGCTACACCTTC. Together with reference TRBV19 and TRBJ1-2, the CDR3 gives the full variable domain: DGGITQSPKYLFRKEGQNVTLSCEQNLNHDAMYWYRQDPGQGLRLIYYSQIVNDFQKGDIAEGYSVSREKKESFPLTVTSAQKNPTAFYLCASSTLLESGPFYGYTFGSGTRLTVV.

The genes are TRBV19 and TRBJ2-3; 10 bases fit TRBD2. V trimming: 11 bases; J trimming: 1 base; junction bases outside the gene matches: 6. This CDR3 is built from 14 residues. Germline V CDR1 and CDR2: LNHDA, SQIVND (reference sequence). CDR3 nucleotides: TGTGCCTCAACCGGGACTAGCGGCACAGATACGCAGTATTTT. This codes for CASTGTSGTDTQYF. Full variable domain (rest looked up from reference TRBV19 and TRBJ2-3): DGGITQSPKYLFRKEGQNVTLSCEQNLNHDAMYWYRQDPGQGLRLIYYSQIVNDFQKGDIAEGYSVSREKKESFPLTVTSAQKNPTAFYLCASTGTSGTDTQYFGPGTRLTVL.

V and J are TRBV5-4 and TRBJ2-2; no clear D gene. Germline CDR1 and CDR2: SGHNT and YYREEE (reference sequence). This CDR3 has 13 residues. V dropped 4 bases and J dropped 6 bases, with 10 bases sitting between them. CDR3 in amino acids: CASSVRGPGELFF. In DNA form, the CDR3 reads TGTGCCAGCAGCGTGAGAGGTCCCGGGGAGCTGTTTTTT.

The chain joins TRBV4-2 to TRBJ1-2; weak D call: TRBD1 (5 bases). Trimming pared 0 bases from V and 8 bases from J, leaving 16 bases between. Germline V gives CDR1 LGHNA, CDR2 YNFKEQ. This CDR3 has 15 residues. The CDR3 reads CASSQEWGSSRGYTF. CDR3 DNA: TGTGCCAGCAGCCAAGAATGGGGCAGCTCGCGAGGCTACACCTTC.

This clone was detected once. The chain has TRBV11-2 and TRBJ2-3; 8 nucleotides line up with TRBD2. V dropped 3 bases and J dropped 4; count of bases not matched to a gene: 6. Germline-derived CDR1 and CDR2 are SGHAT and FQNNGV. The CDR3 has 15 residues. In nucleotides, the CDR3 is TGTGCCAGCAGCTTTCTAACGGGAGGGCCAGATACGCAGTATTTT. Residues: CASSFLTGGPDTQYF.

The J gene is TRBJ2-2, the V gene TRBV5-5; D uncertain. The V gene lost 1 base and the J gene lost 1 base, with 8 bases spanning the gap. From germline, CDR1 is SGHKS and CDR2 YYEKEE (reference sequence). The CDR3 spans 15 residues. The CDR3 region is CASSLSPGNTGELFF. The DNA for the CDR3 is TGTGCCAGCAGCTTGAGCCCCGGGAACACCGGGGAGCTGTTTTTT.

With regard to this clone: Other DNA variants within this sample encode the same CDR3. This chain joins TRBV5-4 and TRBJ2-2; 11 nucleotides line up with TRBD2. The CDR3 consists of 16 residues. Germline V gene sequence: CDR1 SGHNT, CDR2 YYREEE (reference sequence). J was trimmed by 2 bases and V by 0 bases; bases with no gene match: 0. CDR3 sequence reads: CASSLGLAGNTGELFF. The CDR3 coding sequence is TGTGCCAGCAGCTTGGGACTAGCGGGAAACACCGGGGAGCTGTTTTTT.

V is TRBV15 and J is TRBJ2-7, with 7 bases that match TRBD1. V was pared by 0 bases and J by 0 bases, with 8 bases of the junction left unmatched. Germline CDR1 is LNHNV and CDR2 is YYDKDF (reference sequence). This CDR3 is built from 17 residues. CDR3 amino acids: CATSRDPGQARSYEQYF. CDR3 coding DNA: TGTGCCACCAGCAGAGACCCAGGACAGGCCCGCTCCTACGAGCAGTACTTC.

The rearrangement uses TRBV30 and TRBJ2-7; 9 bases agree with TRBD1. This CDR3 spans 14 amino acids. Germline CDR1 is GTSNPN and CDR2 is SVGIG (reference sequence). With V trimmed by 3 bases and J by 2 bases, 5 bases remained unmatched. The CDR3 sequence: CAWSWGQGPYEQYF. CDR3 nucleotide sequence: TGTGCCTGGAGCTGGGGACAGGGACCCTACGAGCAGTACTTC.

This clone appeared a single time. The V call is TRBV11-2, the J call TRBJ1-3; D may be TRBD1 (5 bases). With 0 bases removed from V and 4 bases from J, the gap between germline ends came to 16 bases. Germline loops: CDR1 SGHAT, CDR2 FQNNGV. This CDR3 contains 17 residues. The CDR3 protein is CASSLDSTGVGGNTIYF. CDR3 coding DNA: TGTGCCAGCAGCTTAGATTCTACGGGGGTTGGCGGAAACACCATATATTTT. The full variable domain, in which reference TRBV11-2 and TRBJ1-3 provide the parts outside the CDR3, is EAGVAQSPRYKIIEKRQSVAFWCNPISGHATLYWYQQILGQGPKLLIQFQNNGVVDDSQLPKDRFSAERLKGVDSTLKIQPAKLEDSAVYLCASSLDSTGVGGNTIYFGEGSWLTVV.

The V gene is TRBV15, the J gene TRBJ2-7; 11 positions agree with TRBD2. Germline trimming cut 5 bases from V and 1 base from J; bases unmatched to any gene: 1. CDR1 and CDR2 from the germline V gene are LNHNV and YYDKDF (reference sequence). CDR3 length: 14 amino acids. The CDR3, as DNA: TGTGCCACCAGCCCTAGCGGGAGGTCCTACGAGCAGTACTTC. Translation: CATSPSGRSYEQYF.

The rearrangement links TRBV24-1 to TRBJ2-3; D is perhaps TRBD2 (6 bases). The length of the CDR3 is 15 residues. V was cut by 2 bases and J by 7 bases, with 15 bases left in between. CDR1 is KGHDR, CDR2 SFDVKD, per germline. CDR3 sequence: CATSDSGGPGYTQYF. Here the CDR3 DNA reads TGTGCCACCAGTGATTCCGGGGGTCCTGGGTATACGCAGTATTTT.

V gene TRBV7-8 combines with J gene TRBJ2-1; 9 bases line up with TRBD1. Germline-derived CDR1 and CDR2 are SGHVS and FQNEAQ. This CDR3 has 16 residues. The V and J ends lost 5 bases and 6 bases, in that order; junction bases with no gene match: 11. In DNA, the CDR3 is TGTGCCAGCAGCCTTACGGGACAGGGCTTAACCAATGAGCAGTTCTTC. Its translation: CASSLTGQGLTNEQFF.

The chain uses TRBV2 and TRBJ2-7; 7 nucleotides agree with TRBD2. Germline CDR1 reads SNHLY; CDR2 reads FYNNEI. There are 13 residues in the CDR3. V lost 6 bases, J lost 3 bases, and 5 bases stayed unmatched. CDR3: CASRDWGGYEQYF. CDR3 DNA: TGTGCCAGCAGGGATTGGGGGGGCTACGAGCAGTACTTC.

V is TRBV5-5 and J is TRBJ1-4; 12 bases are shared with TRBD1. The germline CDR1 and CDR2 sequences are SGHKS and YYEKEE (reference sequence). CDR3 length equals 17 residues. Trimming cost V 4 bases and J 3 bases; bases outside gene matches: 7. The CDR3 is CASSPRDRGQPNEKLFF. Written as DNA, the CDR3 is TGTGCCAGCAGCCCCCGGGACAGGGGGCAGCCTAATGAAAAACTGTTTTTT.

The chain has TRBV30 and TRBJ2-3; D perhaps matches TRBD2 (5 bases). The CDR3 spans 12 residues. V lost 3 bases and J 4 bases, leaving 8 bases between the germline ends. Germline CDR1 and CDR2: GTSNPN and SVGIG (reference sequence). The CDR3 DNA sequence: TGTGCCTGGAGCGCGGGTGCAGATACGCAGTATTTT. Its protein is CAWSAGADTQYF.

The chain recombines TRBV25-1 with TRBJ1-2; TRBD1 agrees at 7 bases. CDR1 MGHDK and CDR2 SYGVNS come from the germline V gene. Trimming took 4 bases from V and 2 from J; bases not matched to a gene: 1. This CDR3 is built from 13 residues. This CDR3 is CASSATGNYGYTF. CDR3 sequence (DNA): TGTGCCAGCAGTGCGACAGGGAACTATGGCTACACCTTC.

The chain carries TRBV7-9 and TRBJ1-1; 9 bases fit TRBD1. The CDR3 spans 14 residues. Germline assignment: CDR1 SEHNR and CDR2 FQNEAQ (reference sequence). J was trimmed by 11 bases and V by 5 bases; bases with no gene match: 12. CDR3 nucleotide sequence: TGTGCCAGCAGCCCCCCCGGTACCGGGACAGGGGCTTTCTTT. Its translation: CASSPPGTGTGAFF. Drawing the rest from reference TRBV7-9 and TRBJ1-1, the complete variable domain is DTGVSQNPRHKITKRGQNVTFRCDPISEHNRLYWYRQTLGQGPEFLTYFQNEAQLEKSRLLSDRFSAERPKGSFSTLEIQRTEQGDSAMYLCASSPPGTGTGAFFGQGTRLTVV.

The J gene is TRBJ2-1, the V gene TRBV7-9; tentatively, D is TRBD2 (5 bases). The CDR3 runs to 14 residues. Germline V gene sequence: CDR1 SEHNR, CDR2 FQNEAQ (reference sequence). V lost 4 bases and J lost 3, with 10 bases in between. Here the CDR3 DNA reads TGTGCCAGCAGCTCCCCGGGGATCTACAATGAGCAGTTCTTC. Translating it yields CASSSPGIYNEQFF.